This TCR beta chain is from a study of identical twins. Study conclusions and caveats: Within cord blood, abundant beta clonotypes carried fewer insertions, but memory repertoires showed no such trend. Twin-shared out-of-frame alpha sequences showed excess low generation probability.

This CDR3 is built from 14 residues. V shed 6 bases, J shed 7 bases, and the junction held 7 bases outside the gene matches. Germline V lookup: CDR1 MNHNS, CDR2 SASEGT. Note on this clonotype: The antigen is undetermined.

A universal primer site came from template switching; cDNA carried unique molecular identifiers. TCRdb passed the 5' RACE reads through MiXCR, listing each CDR3 protein once. The top ten hold 4% to 5.5% of the sample, which has 700,000 or so distinct CDR3 sequences, 21% seen once. These sequences were also reported in another study, on T cells expressing NK-cell markers. From that second work: Sorted CD3+CD56-NKG2C+, CD3+CD56+NKG2C+ and CD3+CD56+NKG2C- T cells supplied the TCR beta repertoires.

The sequencing sample was made of PBMCs. The chain couples TRBV6-1 to TRBJ2-2, with 8 bases matching TRBD1. The clonotype originates from a woman aged 18-29 years in good health. CDR3 sequence (DNA): TGTGCCAGCAGAAGACAGGGGTGGGACGGGGAGCTGTTTTTT. Its translation is CASRRQGWDGELFF.